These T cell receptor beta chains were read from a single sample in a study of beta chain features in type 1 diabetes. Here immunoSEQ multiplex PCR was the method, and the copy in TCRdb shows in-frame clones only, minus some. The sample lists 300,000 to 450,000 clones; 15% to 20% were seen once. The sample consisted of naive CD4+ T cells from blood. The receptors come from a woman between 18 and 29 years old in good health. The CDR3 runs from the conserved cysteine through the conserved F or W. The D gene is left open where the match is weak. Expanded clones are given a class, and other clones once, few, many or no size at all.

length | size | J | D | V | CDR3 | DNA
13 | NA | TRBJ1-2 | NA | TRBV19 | CASSIGLHGGYTF | TGTGCCAGTAGTATAGGACTGCACGGTGGCTACACCTTC
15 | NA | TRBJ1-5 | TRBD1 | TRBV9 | CASSAGTGAFEPQHF | TGTGCCAGCAGCGCCGGGACAGGGGCTTTTGAGCCCCAGCATTTT
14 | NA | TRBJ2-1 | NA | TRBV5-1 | CASSPGTAYNEQFF | TGCGCCAGCAGCCCCGGGACTGCCTACAATGAGCAGTTCTTC
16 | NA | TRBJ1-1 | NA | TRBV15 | CATSRDPGTGGTEAFF | TGTGCCACCAGCAGAGATCCGGGGACGGGGGGGACTGAAGCTTTCTTT
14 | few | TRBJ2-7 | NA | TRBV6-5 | CASSPQEGPYEQYF | TGTGCCAGCAGCCCCCAGGAGGGGCCGTACGAGCAGTACTTC
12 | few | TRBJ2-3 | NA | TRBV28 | CASSLRGDTQYF | TGTGCCAGCAGTTTACGGGGAGATACGCAGTATTTT
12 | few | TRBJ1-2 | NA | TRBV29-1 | CSVEEPSYGYTF | TGCAGCGTTGAAGAACCGAGCTATGGCTACACCTTC
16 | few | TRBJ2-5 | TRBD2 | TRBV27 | CASSSRRLAGVETQYF | TGTGCCAGCAGTTCAAGGCGACTAGCGGGAGTAGAGACCCAGTACTTC
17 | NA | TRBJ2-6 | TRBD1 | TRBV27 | CASSSPTGDSGANVLTF | TGTGCCAGCAGTTCCCCAACAGGGGACTCTGGGGCCAACGTCCTGACTTTC
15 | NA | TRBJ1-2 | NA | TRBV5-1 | CASSLVAGKGYGYTF | TGCGCCAGCAGCTTGGTAGCAGGGAAGGGCTATGGCTACACCTTC
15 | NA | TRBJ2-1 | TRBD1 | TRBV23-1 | CASSYSGTGPNEQFF | TGCGCCAGCAGTTACAGCGGGACAGGGCCCAATGAGCAGTTCTTC
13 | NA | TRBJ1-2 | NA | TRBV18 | CASSPRRESGYTF | TGTGCCAGCTCACCGCGCAGGGAAAGCGGCTACACCTTC
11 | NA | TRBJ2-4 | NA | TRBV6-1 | CASSPEGIQYF | TGTGCCAGCAGCCCCGAGGGCATTCAGTACTTC
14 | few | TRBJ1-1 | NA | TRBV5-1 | CASSLATGDGKAFF | TGCGCCAGCAGCTTGGCGACGGGGGACGGTAAAGCTTTCTTT
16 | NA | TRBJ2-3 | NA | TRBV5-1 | CASSLPSSSVTDTQYF | TGCGCCAGCAGCTTACCGAGCTCGTCGGTCACAGATACGCAGTATTTT
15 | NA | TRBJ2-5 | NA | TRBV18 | CASSPPLRAQETQYF | TGTGCCAGCTCACCACCTCTCAGGGCTCAAGAGACCCAGTACTTC
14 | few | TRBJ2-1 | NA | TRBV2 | CASSEALGLNEQFF | TGTGCCAGCAGTGAAGCGCTCGGGTTGAATGAGCAGTTCTTC
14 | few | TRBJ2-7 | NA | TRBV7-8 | CASSPRGGAYEQYF | TGTGCCAGCAGCCCCCGTGGAGGGGCCTACGAGCAGTACTTC
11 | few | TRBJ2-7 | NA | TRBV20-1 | CSAYDSYEQYF | TGCAGTGCTTACGACAGCTACGAGCAGTACTTC
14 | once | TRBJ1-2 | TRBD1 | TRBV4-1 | CASSQYMTGYGYTF | TGCGCCAGCAGCCAATATATGACAGGGTATGGCTACACCTTC
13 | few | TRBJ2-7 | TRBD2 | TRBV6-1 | CASKWSGSYEQYF | TGTGCCAGCAAGTGGAGCGGGAGCTACGAGCAGTACTTC
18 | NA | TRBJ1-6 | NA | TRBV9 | CASSVDPGSSSYNSPLHF | TGTGCCAGCAGCGTAGACCCGGGATCAAGCTCCTATAATTCACCCCTCCACTTT
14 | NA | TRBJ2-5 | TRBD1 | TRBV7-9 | CASSLDRAIETQYF | TGTGCCAGCAGCTTGGACAGGGCAATCGAGACCCAGTACTTC
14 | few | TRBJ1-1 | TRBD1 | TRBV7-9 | CASRIGTENTEAFF | TGTGCCAGCAGGATCGGGACAGAGAACACTGAAGCTTTCTTT
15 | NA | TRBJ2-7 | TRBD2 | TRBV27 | CASSQPLAGRSEQYF | TGTGCCAGCAGTCAACCTTTAGCGGGACGAAGTGAGCAGTACTTC
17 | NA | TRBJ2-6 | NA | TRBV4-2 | CASSQGGGNSGANVLTF | TGTGCCAGCAGCCAAGGGGGCGGGAACTCTGGGGCCAACGTCCTGACTTTC
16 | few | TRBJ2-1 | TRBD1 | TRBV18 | CASSSTPGTGGHEQFF | TGTGCCAGCTCATCGACCCCCGGGACAGGGGGCCATGAGCAGTTCTTC
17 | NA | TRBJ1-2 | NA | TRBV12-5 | CASGLVDLANSNYGYTF | TGTGCTAGTGGTTTGGTGGACCTAGCAAATTCCAACTATGGCTACACCTTC
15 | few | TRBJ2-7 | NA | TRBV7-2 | CASSDHAGGPYEQYF | TGTGCCAGCAGCGACCACGCCGGTGGGCCCTACGAGCAGTACTTC
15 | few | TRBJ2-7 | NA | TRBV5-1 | CASSLEPGSSYEQYF | TGCGCCAGCAGCTTGGAGCCGGGGAGCTCCTACGAGCAGTACTTC
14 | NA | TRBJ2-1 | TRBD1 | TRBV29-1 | CSVGGQGGLNEQFF | TGCAGCGTTGGGGGACAGGGTGGTTTGAATGAGCAGTTCTTC
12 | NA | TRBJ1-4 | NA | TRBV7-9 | CASSLDTEKLFF | TGTGCCAGCAGCTTGGACACCGAAAAACTGTTTTTT
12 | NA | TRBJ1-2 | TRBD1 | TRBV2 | CASRVGGLGYTF | TGTGCCAGCAGAGTAGGGGGCCTGGGCTACACCTTC
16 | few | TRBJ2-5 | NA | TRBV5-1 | CASSLIRQSTSETQYF | TGCGCCAGCAGCCTTATACGACAGAGTACGTCAGAGACCCAGTACTTC
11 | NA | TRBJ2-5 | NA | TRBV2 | CASKEGSKEYF | TGTGCCAGCAAAGAGGGCTCAAAGGAGTACTTC
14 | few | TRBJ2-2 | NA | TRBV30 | CAWSGLAGTGELFF | TGTGCCTGGAGTGGGTTAGCTGGAACCGGGGAGCTGTTTTTT
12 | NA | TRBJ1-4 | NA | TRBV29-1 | CSVQGTDEKLFF | TGCAGCGTTCAGGGGACGGATGAAAAACTGTTTTTT
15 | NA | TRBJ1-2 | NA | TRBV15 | CATSRASGVGYGYTF | TGTGCCACCAGCAGAGCCAGCGGGGTTGGCTATGGCTACACCTTC
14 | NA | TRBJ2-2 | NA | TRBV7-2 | CASSQRLNTGELFF | TGTGCCAGCAGCCAGCGATTGAACACCGGGGAGCTGTTTTTT
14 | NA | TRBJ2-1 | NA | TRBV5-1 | CASSFDSSYNEQFF | TGCGCCAGCAGCTTCGACAGTTCCTACAATGAGCAGTTCTTC
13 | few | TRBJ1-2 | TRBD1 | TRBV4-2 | CASSHRQGWGYTF | TGTGCCAGCAGCCACAGACAGGGATGGGGCTACACCTTC
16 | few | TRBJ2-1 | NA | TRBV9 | CASSVRGDRSYNEQFF | TGTGCCAGCAGCGTCCGGGGGGACAGGAGCTACAATGAGCAGTTCTTC
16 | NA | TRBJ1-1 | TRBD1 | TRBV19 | CASDAGQGAPFTEAFF | TGTGCCAGTGATGCGGGACAGGGGGCCCCTTTTACTGAAGCTTTCTTT
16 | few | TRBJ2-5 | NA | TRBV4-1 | CASSQDYQGTWETQYF | TGCGCCAGCAGCCAAGATTACCAGGGGACCTGGGAGACCCAGTACTTC
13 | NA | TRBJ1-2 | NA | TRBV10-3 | CAISEQGQGGYTF | TGTGCCATCAGTGAGCAGGGGCAGGGTGGCTACACCTTC
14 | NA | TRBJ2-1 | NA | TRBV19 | CASSNRGNYPEQFF | TGTGCCAGTAGTAATCGAGGAAACTACCCTGAGCAGTTCTTC
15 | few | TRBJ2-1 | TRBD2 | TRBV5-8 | CASSVTSGWNNEQFF | TGTGCCAGCAGCGTCACTAGCGGGTGGAACAATGAGCAGTTCTTC
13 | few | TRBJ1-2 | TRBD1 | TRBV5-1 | CASSFGDSWGYTF | TGCGCCAGCAGCTTTGGGGACAGTTGGGGCTACACCTTC
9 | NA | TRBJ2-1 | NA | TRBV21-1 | CASFSEQFF | TGTGCCAGCTTTAGTGAGCAGTTCTTC
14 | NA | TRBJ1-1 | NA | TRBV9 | CASSPASSGTEAFF | TGTGCCAGCAGCCCCGCTTCGTCGGGCACTGAAGCTTTCTTT
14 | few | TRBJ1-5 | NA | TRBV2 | CASSQETHNQPQHF | TGTGCCAGCAGCCAAGAGACTCACAATCAGCCCCAGCATTTT